This passage covers 28 T cell receptor beta chains from one sample sequenced in a study of T-cell reconstitution after alpha-beta-depleted transplantation in children. Library preparation (for TCRbeta) was performed with unique molecular identifiers. TCRdb re-derived calls from the PCR reads in MiXCR, one entry per CDR3 protein. The sample contains fewer than 550,000 distinct CDR3 sequences, roughly an eighth of which appear only once. This sample comprised PBMCs, mostly from graft donor cells, obtained 180 days after TCRalphabeta/CD19-depleted stem cell transplant. The receptor source for this set is a female patient aged 2-9 years who had a stem cell transplant for aplastic anemia, so the T cells may come from the graft donor.

This clonotype has only a few counts. J is TRBJ2-7 and V is TRBV7-9, with D possibly TRBD1 on 5 matching bases. The V gene lost 5 bases and the J gene lost 2 bases, with 16 bases spanning the gap. Germline CDR1 reads SEHNR; CDR2 reads FQNEAQ (reference sequence). The CDR3 totals 15 residues. Here the CDR3 DNA reads TGTGCCAGCAGCGGGGCCATAGATACCGCCTACGAGCAGTACTTC. Amino acids: CASSGAIDTAYEQYF.

This clonotype was counted ten times or more. This chain connects TRBV28 to TRBJ2-7; D is unresolved. Looked up from germline, CDR1 is MDHEN and CDR2 is SYDVKM. Trimming removed 2 bases from V and 0 bases from J, with 8 bases in between. The CDR3 runs to 14 residues. The CDR3 DNA sequence: TGTGCCAGCAGTTTAACCCTGAGCTCCTACGAGCAGTACTTC. Protein product: CASSLTLSSYEQYF. Full variable domain (remainder filled in from reference TRBV28 and TRBJ2-7): DVKVTQSSRYLVKRTGEKVFLECVQDMDHENMFWYRQDPGLGLRLIYFSYDVKMKEKGDIPEGYSVSREKKERFSLILESASTNQTSMYLCASSLTLSSYEQYFGPGTRLTVT.

Only a few counts were recorded for this clonotype. The rearrangement joins TRBV28 to TRBJ2-7, with D possibly being TRBD2 (5 bases). Trimming left V 8 bases short and J 5 bases short, with 31 bases between. From germline, CDR1 is MDHEN and CDR2 SYDVKM. There are 18 residues in the CDR3. This CDR3 is CASFPSRSHVQLVHEQYF. The CDR3 nucleotides are TGTGCCAGCTTCCCTTCGCGAAGTCATGTCCAACTAGTCCACGAGCAGTACTTC.

The chain employs TRBV6-1 and TRBJ1-2, with a possible D match to TRBD1 (6 bases). The CDR3 is 14 amino acids. CDR1 and CDR2 from the germline V gene are MNHNS and SASEGT. The V and J ends lost 8 bases and 6 bases respectively, with 19 bases between them. CDR3 protein: CASFPQAGENGYTF. The CDR3 DNA reads TGTGCCAGCTTCCCACAGGCAGGGGAGAATGGCTACACCTTC.

The V call is TRBV5-1, the J call TRBJ1-4; TRBD1 matches at 7 bases. This CDR3 is 12 amino acids long. The J segment lost 16 bases and the V segment lost 4 bases, leaving 10 bases of the junction unmatched. The V gene's germline CDR1 is SGHRS and CDR2 YFSETQ. The CDR3 protein is CASSDPGQSWFF. The CDR3 nucleotides read TGCGCCAGCAGCGATCCGGGACAGTCATGGTTTTTT.

The CDR3 nucleotides read TGCGCCAGCAGCCAAGGTAGCACTTACAGCCCGGGACAGGGTTTCTCCGGGGAGCTGTTTTTT. This codes for CASSQGSTYSPGQGFSGELFF. This rearrangement joins TRBV4-1 to TRBJ2-2, with 9 bases aligning to TRBD1. With V trimmed by 1 base and J by 6 bases, 21 bases remained unmatched. Germline V lookup: CDR1 MGHRA, CDR2 YSYEKL. The CDR3 has 21 amino acids.

This clonotype appeared a few times. J is TRBJ1-3 and V is TRBV11-2; D is undetermined. CDR3 length: 15 amino acids. V lost 4 bases, J lost 4 bases, and 14 bases lay in between. From germline, CDR1 is SGHAT and CDR2 FQNNGV. CDR3 sequence (DNA): TGTGCCAGCAGCTCGAGGGTAGGGTCCGGAAACACCATATATTTT. This sequence encodes CASSSRVGSGNTIYF.

This chain joins TRBV7-9 and TRBJ2-2; 7 bases line up with TRBD2. CDR1 and CDR2 from the germline V gene are SEHNR and FQNEAQ (reference sequence). Trimming removed 5 bases from V and 6 bases from J; junction bases left unmatched: 12. CDR3 length: 16 amino acids. CDR3 in DNA: TGTGCCAGCAGCCTTAGTCCTTCCAGCGGGGCCGGGGAGCTGTTTTTT. It codes for CASSLSPSSGAGELFF.

The chain is built from TRBV3-1 and TRBJ2-2; D is undetermined. The CDR3 consists of 16 residues. Germline loops: CDR1 LGHDT, CDR2 YNNKEL (reference sequence). Trimming removed 4 bases at V and 1 base at J, with 13 bases between. The CDR3 reads CASSPEGSWNTGELFF. CDR3 DNA: TGTGCCAGCAGCCCGGAAGGGTCTTGGAACACCGGGGAGCTGTTTTTT.

This clonotype has only a few counts. CDR3 in amino acids: CASSQEGGNTIYF. The CDR3 DNA is TGTGCCAGCAGCCAAGAGGGCGGAAACACCATATATTTT. The chain uses TRBV4-2 and TRBJ1-3; D is unresolved. The CDR3 covers 13 residues. V lost 0 bases and J lost 4, with 4 bases in between. Germline V gene sequence: CDR1 LGHNA, CDR2 YNFKEQ.

This clonotype was observed a handful of times. The chain has TRBV6-2 or TRBV6-3 and TRBJ2-1; TRBD2 matches at 9 bases. CDR1 MNHEY and CDR2 SVGEGT come from the germline V gene. Trimming cost V 2 bases and J 7 bases; bases outside gene matches: 12. The CDR3 contains 17 residues. In DNA form, the CDR3 reads TGTGCCAGCAGTTACCTTCACGCGGGAGGGCCGAGAAATGAGCAGTTCTTC. Amino acids: CASSYLHAGGPRNEQFF.

This clonotype was seen a handful of times. This chain uses TRBV6-1 with TRBJ2-7; 13 positions agree with TRBD2. Germline V gene data show CDR1 as MNHNS and CDR2 as SASEGT. Trimming took 6 bases from V and 3 from J; bases not matched to a gene: 8. The CDR3 consists of 16 residues. The CDR3 loop reads CASSRPWTSGSYEQYF. The DNA for the CDR3 is TGTGCCAGCAGCCGACCTTGGACTAGCGGGAGCTACGAGCAGTACTTC.

This clonotype occurred a few times. The chain couples TRBV12-3 or TRBV12-4 to TRBJ2-5; D remains unclear. V dropped 1 base and J dropped 5 bases, with 14 bases sitting between them. The CDR3 contains 15 residues. The CDR3 region has the DNA TGTGCCAGCAGTTTAGTACTCTGGTTGTCGGAGACCCAGTACTTC. It specifies CASSLVLWLSETQYF.

This clonotype was found a few times. The genes are TRBV7-9 and TRBJ2-7, with TRBD1 matching 7 bases. Trimming removed 4 bases from V and 8 bases from J; junction bases left unmatched: 11. Germline CDR1 is SEHNR and CDR2 is FQNEAQ (reference sequence). The CDR3 consists of 14 residues. CDR3: CASSSPLDRVKQYV. The DNA of the CDR3 is TGTGCCAGCAGCTCCCCACTAGACAGGGTAAAGCAGTACGTC.

This chain connects TRBV7-3 to TRBJ2-3; a possible D gene is TRBD2 (5 bases). The CDR3 runs to 17 residues. The germline V gene has CDR1 SGHTA and CDR2 FQGTGA. V was clipped by 5 bases and J by 0 bases, with 18 bases between them. CDR3 in amino acids: CASSEGFIGRSTDTQYF. CDR3 sequence (DNA): TGTGCCAGCAGCGAGGGTTTTATTGGGAGAAGCACAGATACGCAGTATTTT.

The rearrangement links TRBV4-3 to TRBJ2-1, with 14 positions matching TRBD2. Per germline, CDR1 LGHNA and CDR2 YSLEER. The ends lost 0 bases at V and 8 bases at J; junction bases unmatched: 9. The CDR3 spans 18 residues. Here the CDR3 DNA reads TGCGCCAGCAGCCAAGATCTGGTGACTAGCGGGAGGGCCGATGAGCAGTTCTTC. It is translated as CASSQDLVTSGRADEQFF.

This clonotype has ten or more counts. V gene TRBV29-1 combines with J gene TRBJ2-5; D perhaps matches TRBD2 (5 bases). Germline V gene data show CDR1 as SQVTM and CDR2 as ANQGSEA. The CDR3 is 13 amino acids. V was cut by 6 bases and J by 2 bases, with 13 bases left in between. CDR3 loop: CSVHTSGQETQYF. The CDR3 DNA reads TGCAGCGTACACACCTCGGGACAAGAGACCCAGTACTTC.

This clonotype was seen a few times. The CDR3: CASSPPSLWMQRGPASQETQYF. CDR3 coding DNA: TGTGCCAGCTCACCACCGTCCCTTTGGATGCAGCGGGGGCCGGCCTCCCAAGAGACCCAGTACTTC. The chain is built from TRBV18 and TRBJ2-5; 8 bases line up with TRBD2. With V trimmed by 0 bases and J by 1 base, 22 bases remained unmatched. The CDR3 consists of 22 residues. The germline CDR1 and CDR2 sequences are KGHSH and LQKENI.

This clonotype was counted only a few times. The chain's CDR3 is CASSVQASGTGELFF. CDR3 coding DNA: TGTGCCAGCAGTGTGCAGGCATCGGGCACCGGGGAGCTGTTTTTT. This chain joins TRBV6-4 and TRBJ2-2; D is unresolved. The CDR3 consists of 15 residues. Germline assignment: CDR1 MRHNA and CDR2 SNTAGT. Trimming shortened V by 4 bases and J by 4 bases, and 13 bases separated the two germline ends.

This clonotype appeared a few times. The chain links TRBV5-4 to TRBJ2-1; TRBD2 matches 9 bases. Germline-derived CDR1 and CDR2 are SGHNT and YYREEE (reference sequence). The CDR3 contains 13 residues. The CDR3 sequence is CVSGGRARNEQFF. DNA of the CDR3: TGTGTCTCCGGCGGGAGGGCCAGGAATGAGCAGTTCTTC.

The chain combines TRBV20-1 with TRBJ1-2; D not resolved. V was cut by 3 bases and J by 0 bases, with 8 bases left in between. Germline loops: CDR1 DFQATT, CDR2 SNEGSKA (reference sequence). The CDR3 totals 13 residues. The CDR3 DNA is TGCAGTGCTAGGGTCCAGCCTAACTATGGCTACACCTTC. Translated: CSARVQPNYGYTF.

This clonotype was seen a few times. This chain links TRBV9 with TRBJ2-2; D is uncertain. Germline lookup yields CDR1 SGDLS and CDR2 YYNGEE. The CDR3 is made up of 16 amino acids. Trimming cost V 4 bases and J 3 bases, with 16 bases left between them. The CDR3 DNA reads TGTGCCAGCAGCCTAGTGGGTCAGGCGTACACCGGGGAGCTGTTTTTT. Translating gives CASSLVGQAYTGELFF.

This chain joins TRBV7-6 and TRBJ2-3, with 14 bases fitting TRBD2. Germline loops: CDR1 SGHVS, CDR2 FNYEAQ. The CDR3 is 19 amino acids. Losses at the gene ends were 5 bases for V and 4 bases for J; bases not matched to a gene: 14. The CDR3 protein is CASSRGTSGRMEGADTQYF. The DNA for the CDR3 is TGTGCCAGCAGCCGAGGGACTAGCGGGAGAATGGAGGGGGCAGATACGCAGTATTTT.

This clonotype has ten or more counts. The V and J genes are TRBV5-1 and TRBJ2-1, with D possibly matching TRBD2 (6 bases). Germline CDR1 is SGHRS and CDR2 is YFSETQ. V lost 4 bases and J lost 4, with 24 bases in between. The CDR3 is 18 amino acids. The CDR3: CASSPFGGILGFYNEQFF. CDR3 bases: TGCGCCAGCAGCCCCTTCGGCGGGATTTTAGGGTTTTACAATGAGCAGTTCTTC.

The chain carries TRBV15 and TRBJ1-5; the D gene is possibly TRBD1 (5 bases). Germline CDR1 and CDR2: LNHNV and YYDKDF (reference sequence). Trimming took off 1 base at V and 2 bases at J, with 9 bases between the two ends. The CDR3 consists of 15 residues. The DNA for the CDR3 is TGTGCCACCAGCAGAGTGAACAGGCGCAATCAGCCCCAGCATTTT. Amino acids: CATSRVNRRNQPQHF.

The rearrangement links TRBV7-2 to TRBJ1-6; TRBD1 is a possible D gene (5 bases). V gave up 1 base and J gave up 6 bases, with 7 bases separating them. Germline V CDR1 and CDR2: SGHTA, FQGNSA. This CDR3 spans 14 amino acids. DNA for the CDR3: TGTGCCAGCAGCTTAGGACAGTTTAATTCACCCCTCCACTTT. As protein: CASSLGQFNSPLHF.

This clonotype was counted a few times. This chain joins TRBV12-3 or TRBV12-4 and TRBJ2-1; D is unclear. CDR3 length: 13 residues. Trimming removed 7 bases at V and 2 bases at J, with 9 bases between. CDR3 coding DNA: TGTGCCAGCACCGGCTATACCTACAATGAGCAGTTCTTC. It translates to CASTGYTYNEQFF.

This clonotype was seen more than once but under ten times. The V and J genes are TRBV11-1 and TRBJ1-6, with D possibly matching TRBD1 (5 bases). V lost 3 bases and J 0 bases, leaving 15 bases between the germline ends. Germline CDR1 SGHAT, CDR2 FQDESV (reference sequence). The CDR3 runs to 18 residues. The CDR3 nucleotides read TGTGCCAGCAGCTTGATTTGGTCAGGGAGCTCCTATAATTCACCCCTCCACTTT. This gives the protein CASSLIWSGSSYNSPLHF.